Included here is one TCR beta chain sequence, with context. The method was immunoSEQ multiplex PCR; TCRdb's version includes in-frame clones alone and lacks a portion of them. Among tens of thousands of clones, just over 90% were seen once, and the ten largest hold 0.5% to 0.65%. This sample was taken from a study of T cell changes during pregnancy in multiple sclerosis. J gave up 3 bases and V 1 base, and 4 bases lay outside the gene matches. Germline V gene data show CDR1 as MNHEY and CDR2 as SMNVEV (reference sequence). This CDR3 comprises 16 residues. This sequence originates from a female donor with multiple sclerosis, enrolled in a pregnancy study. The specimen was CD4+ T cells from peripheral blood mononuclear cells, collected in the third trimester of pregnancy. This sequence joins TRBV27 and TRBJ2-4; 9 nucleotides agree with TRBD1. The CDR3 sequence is CASSLFTGGDKNIQYF. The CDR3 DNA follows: TGTGCCAGCAGTTTATTTACAGGGGGCGACAAAAACATTCAGTACTTC.